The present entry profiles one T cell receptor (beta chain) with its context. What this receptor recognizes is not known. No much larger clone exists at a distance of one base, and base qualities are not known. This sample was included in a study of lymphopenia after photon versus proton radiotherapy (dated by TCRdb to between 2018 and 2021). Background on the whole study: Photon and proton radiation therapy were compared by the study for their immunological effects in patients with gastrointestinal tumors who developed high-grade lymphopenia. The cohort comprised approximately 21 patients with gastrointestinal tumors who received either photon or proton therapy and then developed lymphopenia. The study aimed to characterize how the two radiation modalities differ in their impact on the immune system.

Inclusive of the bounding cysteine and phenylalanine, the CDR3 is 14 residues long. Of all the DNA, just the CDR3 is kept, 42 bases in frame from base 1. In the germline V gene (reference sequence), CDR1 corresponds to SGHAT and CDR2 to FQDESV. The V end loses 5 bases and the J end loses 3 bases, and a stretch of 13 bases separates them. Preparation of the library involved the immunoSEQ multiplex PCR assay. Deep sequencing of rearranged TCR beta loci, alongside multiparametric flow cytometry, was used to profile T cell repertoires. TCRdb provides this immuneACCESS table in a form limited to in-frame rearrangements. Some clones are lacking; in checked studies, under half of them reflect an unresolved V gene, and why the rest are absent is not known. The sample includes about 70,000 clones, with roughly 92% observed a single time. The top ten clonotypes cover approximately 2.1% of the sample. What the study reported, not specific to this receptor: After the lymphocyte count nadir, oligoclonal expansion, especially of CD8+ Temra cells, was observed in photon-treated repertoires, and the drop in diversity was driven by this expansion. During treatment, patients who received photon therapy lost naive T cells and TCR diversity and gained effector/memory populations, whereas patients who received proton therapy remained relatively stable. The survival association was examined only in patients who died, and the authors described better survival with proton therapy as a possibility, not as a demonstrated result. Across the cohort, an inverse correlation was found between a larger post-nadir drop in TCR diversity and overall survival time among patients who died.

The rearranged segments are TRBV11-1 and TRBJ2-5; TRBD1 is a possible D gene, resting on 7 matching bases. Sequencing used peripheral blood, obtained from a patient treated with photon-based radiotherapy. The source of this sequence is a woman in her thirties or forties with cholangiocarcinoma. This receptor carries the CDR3 CASSRGQGEETQYF. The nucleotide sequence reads TGTGCCAGCAGCCGGGGGCAGGGGGAAGAGACCCAGTACTTC.